The text below deals with one T cell receptor beta chain. One Seattle source followed patients from active infection through their disease course. The data belong to a study of blood T cell repertoires in COVID-19. For the study at large: PBMCs, B-cell-depleted T cells, or T cells provided the cDNA or gDNA that made up the material.

V trimming: 9 bases; J trimming: 3 bases; junction bases outside the gene matches: 10. This CDR3 is 14 amino acids long. Germline V gene lookup returns CDR1 LNHDA and CDR2 SQIVND (reference sequence). Original methodology: Nucleated cell number was recorded as an estimate derived from reference gene primer amplification. Produced via immunoSEQ multiplex PCR; TCRdb's table is partial and in-frame only. Clone size and the V and J calls come from that table; the DNA yielded D and trimming. This table has fewer than 500,000 clones, approximately 90% appearing once. The sequencing input was peripheral blood. The receptor was derived from a man aged 18-30 years with COVID-19, enrolled during active disease. The rearrangement joins TRBV19 to TRBJ1-1, with TRBD1 identical over 7 bases. The CDR3 is CASRQGSDDTEAFF. As DNA, the CDR3 is TGTGCCAGCCGACAGGGTTCGGATGACACTGAAGCTTTCTTT.